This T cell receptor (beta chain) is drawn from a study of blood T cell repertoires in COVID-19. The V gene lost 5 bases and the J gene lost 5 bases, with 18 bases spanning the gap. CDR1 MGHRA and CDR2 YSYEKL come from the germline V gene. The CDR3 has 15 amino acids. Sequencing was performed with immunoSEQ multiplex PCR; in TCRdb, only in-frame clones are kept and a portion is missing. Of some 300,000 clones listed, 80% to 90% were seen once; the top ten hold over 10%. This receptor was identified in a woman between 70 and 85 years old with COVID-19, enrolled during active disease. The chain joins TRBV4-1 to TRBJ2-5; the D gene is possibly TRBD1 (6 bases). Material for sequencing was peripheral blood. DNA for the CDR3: TGCGCCAGCAGCGAGCTTGGCAGGGGTAGGGAGACCCAGTACTTC. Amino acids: CASSELGRGRETQYF.